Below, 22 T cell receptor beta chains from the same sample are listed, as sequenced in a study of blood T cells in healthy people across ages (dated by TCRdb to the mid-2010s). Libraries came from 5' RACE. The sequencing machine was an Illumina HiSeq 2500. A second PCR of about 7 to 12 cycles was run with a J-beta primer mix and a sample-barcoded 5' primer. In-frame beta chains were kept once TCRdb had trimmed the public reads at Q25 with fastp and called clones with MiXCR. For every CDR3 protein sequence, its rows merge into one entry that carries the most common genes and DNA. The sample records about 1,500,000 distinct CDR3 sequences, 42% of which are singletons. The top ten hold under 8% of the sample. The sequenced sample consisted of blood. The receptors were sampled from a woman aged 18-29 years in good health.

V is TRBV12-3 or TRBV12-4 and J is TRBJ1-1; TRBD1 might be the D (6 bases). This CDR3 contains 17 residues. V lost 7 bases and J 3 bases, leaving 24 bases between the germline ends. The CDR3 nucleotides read TGTGCCAGCAATTTTTGGCCCTCAGGGGAGGAGGACACTGAAGCTTTCTTT. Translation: CASNFWPSGEEDTEAFF.

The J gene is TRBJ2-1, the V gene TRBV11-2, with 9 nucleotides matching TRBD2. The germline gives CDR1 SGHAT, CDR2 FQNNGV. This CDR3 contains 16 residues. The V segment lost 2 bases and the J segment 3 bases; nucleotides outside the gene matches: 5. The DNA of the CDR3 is TGTGCCAGCAGCTTATATCCTAGCGGGAACTACAATGAGCAGTTCTTC. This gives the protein CASSLYPSGNYNEQFF.

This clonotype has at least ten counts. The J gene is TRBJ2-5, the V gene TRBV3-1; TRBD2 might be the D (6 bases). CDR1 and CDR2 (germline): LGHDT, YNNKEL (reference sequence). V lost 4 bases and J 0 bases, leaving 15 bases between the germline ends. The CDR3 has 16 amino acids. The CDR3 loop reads CASSPITSPNQETQYF. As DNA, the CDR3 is TGTGCCAGCAGCCCGATTACTAGCCCGAACCAAGAGACCCAGTACTTC.

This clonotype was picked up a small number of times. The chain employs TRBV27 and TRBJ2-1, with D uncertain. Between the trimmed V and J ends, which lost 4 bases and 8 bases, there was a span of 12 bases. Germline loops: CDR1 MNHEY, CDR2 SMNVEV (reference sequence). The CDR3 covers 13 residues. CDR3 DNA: TGTGCCAGCAGTTCACCCGGTACGGATGAGCAGTTCTTC. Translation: CASSSPGTDEQFF.

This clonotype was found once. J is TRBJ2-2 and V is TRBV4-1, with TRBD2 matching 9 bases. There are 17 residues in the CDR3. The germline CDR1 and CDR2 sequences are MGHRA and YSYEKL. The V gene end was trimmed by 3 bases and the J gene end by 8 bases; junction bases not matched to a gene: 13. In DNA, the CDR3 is TGCGCCAGCAGCCACGAAGATCTTAGCGGGAGTTGGGGGGAGCTGTTTTTT. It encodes CASSHEDLSGSWGELFF.

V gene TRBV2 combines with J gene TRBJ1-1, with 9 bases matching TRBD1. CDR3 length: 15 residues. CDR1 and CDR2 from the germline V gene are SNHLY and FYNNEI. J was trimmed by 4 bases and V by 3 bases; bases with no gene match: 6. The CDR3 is CASSDRDRDPTEAFF. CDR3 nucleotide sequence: TGTGCCAGCAGTGATAGGGACAGGGACCCCACTGAAGCTTTCTTT.

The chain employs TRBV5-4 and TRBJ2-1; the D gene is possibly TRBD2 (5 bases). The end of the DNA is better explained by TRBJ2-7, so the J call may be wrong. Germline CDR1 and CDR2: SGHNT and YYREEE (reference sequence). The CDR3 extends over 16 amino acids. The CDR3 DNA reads TGTGCCAGCAGCCCCGACTACTCCGGGCTTTCGGGTGAGCAGTACTTC. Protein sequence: CASSPDYSGLSGEQYF.

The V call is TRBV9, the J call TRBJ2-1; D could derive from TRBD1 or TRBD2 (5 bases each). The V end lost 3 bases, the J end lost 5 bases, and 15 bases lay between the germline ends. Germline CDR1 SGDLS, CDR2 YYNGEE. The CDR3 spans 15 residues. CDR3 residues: CASSAPGTDHNEQFF. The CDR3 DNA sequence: TGTGCCAGCAGCGCACCCGGGACGGATCACAATGAGCAGTTCTTC.

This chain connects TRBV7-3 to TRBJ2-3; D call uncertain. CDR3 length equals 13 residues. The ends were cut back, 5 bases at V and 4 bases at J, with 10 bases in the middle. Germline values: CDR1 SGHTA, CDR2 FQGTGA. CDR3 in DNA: TGTGCCAGCAGCGTCGACCCTCCAGATACGCAGTATTTT. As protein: CASSVDPPDTQYF. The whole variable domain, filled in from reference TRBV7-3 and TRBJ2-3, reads GAGVSQTPSNKVTEKGKYVELRCDPISGHTALYWYRQSLGQGPEFLIYFQGTGAADDSGLPNDRFFAVRPEGSVSTLKIQRTERGDSAVYLCASSVDPPDTQYFGPGTRLTVL.

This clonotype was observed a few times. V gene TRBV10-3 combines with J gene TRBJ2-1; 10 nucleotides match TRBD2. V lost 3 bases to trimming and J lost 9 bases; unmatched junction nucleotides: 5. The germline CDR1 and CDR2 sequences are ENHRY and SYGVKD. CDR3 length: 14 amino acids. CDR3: CAISDASGRSEQFF. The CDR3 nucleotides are TGTGCCATCAGTGATGCTAGCGGGAGATCTGAGCAGTTCTTC.

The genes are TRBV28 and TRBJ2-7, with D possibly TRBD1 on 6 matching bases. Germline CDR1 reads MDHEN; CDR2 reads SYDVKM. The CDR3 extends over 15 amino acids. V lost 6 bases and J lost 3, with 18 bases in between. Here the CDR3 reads CASRLTTGSHYEQYF. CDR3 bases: TGTGCCAGCAGACTTACCACAGGGTCCCACTACGAGCAGTACTTC. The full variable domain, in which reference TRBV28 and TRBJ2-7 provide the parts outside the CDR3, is DVKVTQSSRYLVKRTGEKVFLECVQDMDHENMFWYRQDPGLGLRLIYFSYDVKMKEKGDIPEGYSVSREKKERFSLILESASTNQTSMYLCASRLTTGSHYEQYFGPGTRLTVT.

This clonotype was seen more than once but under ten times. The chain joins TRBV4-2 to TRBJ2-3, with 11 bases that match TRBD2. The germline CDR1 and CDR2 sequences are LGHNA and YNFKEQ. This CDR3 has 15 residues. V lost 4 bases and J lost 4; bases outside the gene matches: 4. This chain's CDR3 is CASSPTSGSSDTQYF. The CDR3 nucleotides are TGTGCCAGCAGCCCTACTAGCGGGAGTTCAGATACGCAGTATTTT.

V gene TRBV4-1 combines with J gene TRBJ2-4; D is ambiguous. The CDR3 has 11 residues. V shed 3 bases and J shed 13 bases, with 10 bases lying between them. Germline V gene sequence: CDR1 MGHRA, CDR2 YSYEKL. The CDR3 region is CASSQDLRQYF. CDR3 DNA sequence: TGCGCCAGCAGCCAGGACCTTCGGCAGTACTTC.

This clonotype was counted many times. CDR3 nucleotides: TGTGCCAGCAGTTTAGATTCAGATACGCAGTATTTT. Its translation is CASSLDSDTQYF. The chain is built from TRBV2 and TRBJ2-3; D gene uncertain. Germline CDR1 reads SNHLY; CDR2 reads FYNNEI. This CDR3 has 12 amino acids. The V end lost 5 bases, the J end lost 4 bases, and 7 bases lay between the germline ends.

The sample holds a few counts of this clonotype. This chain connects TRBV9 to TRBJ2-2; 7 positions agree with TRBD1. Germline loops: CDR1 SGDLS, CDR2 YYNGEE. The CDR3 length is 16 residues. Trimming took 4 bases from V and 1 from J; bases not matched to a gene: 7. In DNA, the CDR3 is TGTGCCAGCAGCTTTAACCGGGACAGGAACACCGGGGAGCTGTTTTTT. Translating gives CASSFNRDRNTGELFF. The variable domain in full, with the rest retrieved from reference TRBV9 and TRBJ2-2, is DSGVTQTPKHLITATGQRVTLRCSPRSGDLSVYWYQQSLDQGLQFLIQYYNGEERAKGNILERFSAQQFPDLHSELNLSSLELGDSALYFCASSFNRDRNTGELFFGEGSRLTVL.

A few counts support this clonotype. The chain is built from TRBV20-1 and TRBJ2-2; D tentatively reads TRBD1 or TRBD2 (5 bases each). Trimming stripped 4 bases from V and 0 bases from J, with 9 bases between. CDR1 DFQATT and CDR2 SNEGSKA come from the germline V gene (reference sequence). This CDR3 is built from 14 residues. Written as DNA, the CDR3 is TGCAGTGCTACCGGGACCGCGAACACCGGGGAGCTGTTTTTT. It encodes CSATGTANTGELFF.

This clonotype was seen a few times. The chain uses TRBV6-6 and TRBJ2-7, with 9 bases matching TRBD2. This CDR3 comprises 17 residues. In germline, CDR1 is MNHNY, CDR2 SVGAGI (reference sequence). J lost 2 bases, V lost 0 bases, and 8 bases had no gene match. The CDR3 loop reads CASSYSVLAGRAYEQYF. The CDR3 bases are TGTGCCAGCAGTTACTCGGTCCTAGCGGGACGCGCCTACGAGCAGTACTTC.

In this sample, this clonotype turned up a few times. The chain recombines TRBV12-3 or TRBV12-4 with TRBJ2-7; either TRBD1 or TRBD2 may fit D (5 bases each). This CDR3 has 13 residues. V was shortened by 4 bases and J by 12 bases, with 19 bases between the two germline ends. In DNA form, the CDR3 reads TGTGCCAGCAGTTCCTGGGACGGCTACGTTAGGTACTTC. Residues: CASSSWDGYVRYF.

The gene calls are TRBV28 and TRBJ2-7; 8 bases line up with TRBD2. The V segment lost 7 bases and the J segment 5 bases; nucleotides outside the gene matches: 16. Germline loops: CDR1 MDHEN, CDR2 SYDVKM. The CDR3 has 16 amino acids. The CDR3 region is CASNTPAGADKNEQYF. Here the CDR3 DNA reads TGTGCCAGCAACACGCCAGCGGGGGCAGATAAGAACGAGCAGTACTTC.

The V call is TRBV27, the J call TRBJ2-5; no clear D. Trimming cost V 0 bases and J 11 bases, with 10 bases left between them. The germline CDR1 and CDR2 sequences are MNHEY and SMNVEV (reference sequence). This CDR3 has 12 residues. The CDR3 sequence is CASSLSLHEQYF. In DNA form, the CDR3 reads TGTGCCAGCAGTTTATCGCTCCATGAGCAGTACTTC.

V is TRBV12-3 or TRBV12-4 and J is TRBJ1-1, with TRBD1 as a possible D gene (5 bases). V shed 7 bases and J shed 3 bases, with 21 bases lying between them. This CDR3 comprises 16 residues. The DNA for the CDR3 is TGTGCCAGCACCTCGGGGCAAGGGGCTCAGGACACTGAAGCTTTCTTT. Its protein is CASTSGQGAQDTEAFF.

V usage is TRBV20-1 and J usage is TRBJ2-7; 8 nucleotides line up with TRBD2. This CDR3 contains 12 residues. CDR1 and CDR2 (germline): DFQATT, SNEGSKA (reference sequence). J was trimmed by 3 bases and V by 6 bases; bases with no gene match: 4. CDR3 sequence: CSATLADYEQYF. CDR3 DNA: TGCAGTGCGACACTAGCGGACTACGAGCAGTACTTC.